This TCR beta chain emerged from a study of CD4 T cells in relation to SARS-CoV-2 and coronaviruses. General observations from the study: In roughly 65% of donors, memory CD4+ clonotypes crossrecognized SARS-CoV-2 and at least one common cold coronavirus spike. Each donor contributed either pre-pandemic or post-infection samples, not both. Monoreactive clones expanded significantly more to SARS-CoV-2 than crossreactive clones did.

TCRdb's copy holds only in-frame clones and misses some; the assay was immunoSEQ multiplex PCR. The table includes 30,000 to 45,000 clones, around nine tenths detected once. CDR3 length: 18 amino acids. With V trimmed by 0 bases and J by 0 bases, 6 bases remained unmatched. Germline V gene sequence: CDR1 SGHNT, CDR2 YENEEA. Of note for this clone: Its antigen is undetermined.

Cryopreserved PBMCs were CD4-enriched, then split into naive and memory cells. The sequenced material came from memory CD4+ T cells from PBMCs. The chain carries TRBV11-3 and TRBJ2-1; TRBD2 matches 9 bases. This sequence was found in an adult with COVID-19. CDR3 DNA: TGTGCCAGCAGCTTAGATTTTAGCGGGGGCTACTCCTACAATGAGCAGTTCTTC. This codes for CASSLDFSGGYSYNEQFF.